This TCR beta chain was found in a study of identical twins (dated by TCRdb to the mid-2010s). Concerning the study at large: To test whether fetal clonotypes persist, this study deep-sequenced TCR alpha and beta repertoires from monozygotic twins, from unrelated adults of various ages, and from cord blood. Replicate twin experiments were performed at different times using different library preparation protocols to rule out contamination.

The CDR3 runs 17 residues from the cysteine to the phenylalanine. Just CDR3 DNA is preserved here, 51 bases in frame from base 1. From the germline V gene, CDR1 is LGHNA and CDR2 is YSLEER. The germline V end is reduced by 0 bases and the J end by 2 bases; junction bases left unmatched: 5. Only healthy Caucasian donors were included. The twin cohort consisted of three pairs of female monozygotic twins, all aged 18 to 29 years. Peripheral blood mononuclear cells were used as the source from which RNA for TCR libraries was isolated. A word on this clonotype: Its antigen target is currently unknown. Base-call qualities are not available, and no considerably larger clone is one nucleotide away.

On the study overall, not on this receptor specifically: In monozygotic twins, recombination models systematically underestimated out-of-frame TCR alpha sharing, but the models matched the sharing seen between unrelated individuals. Zero-insertion analyses could be partly confounded by invariant T cells such as MAIT and iNKT, although diverse VJ usage argued against such confounding for most clonotypes. Abundant cord blood beta clonotypes carried fewer insertions; young adult naive repertoires showed a weaker similar trend, while memory repertoires showed none. Conclusions relied on cross-sectional statistical analysis, since the same donors could not be followed over many years. Compared with coincidental sharing between unrelated individuals, an excess of low generation-probability sequences was observed among out-of-frame TCR alpha sequences shared between twins. The excess sharing between twins in beta out-of-frame sequences was weaker because fewer shared sequences reduced the signal-to-noise ratio.

Library prep was done by 5' RACE. Sequenced using an Illumina HiSeq 2000. Template switching introduced a universal primer binding site; the final cDNA contained a unique molecular identifier, enabling accurate counting of TCR cDNA molecules. Specific primers in the conserved constant-segment region were used to synthesize first-strand cDNA for TCR alpha and beta chains. To control for contamination, each cDNA library was double barcoded with a SMART-Mk sample barcode plus Illumina barcodes. TruSeq adapter sequences and Illumina sample barcodes were added in two successive PCR steps. TCR alpha and beta cDNA libraries were sequenced on the Illumina HiSeq platform with custom primers. Per the source publication's procedure: Raw reads were processed with MiGEC to extract unique molecular identifiers, and MiXCR was used to determine CDR3 positions. Recombination models were inferred per individual with the repgenHMM and IGoR tools using an EM algorithm. The tcR package in R was used for shared clonotype analysis, with sharing normalized by the product of cloneset sizes. To study raw recombination free of thymic and clonal selection effects, out-of-frame nonproductive sequences were analyzed. TCRdb itself trimmed the public reads at Q25 with fastp, ran MiXCR and retained productive beta chains. Each CDR3 protein appears once, grouped with its most common genes and DNA. The V and J calls reflect TCRdb's pipeline rather than the authors' work. This sample lists some 660,000 distinct CDR3 sequences; more than 6.5% were detected once. Of the sample, more than 0.75% is held by the ten largest clones.

These data were also reused for a study on yellow fever vaccine responses in identical twins. The other study reports the following: The authors reported that the T cell response to vaccination in identical twins appeared partly convergent and partly personalized. In identical twins, the study followed T cell clones that responded to the vaccine with precision.

The chain joins TRBV4-3 to TRBJ2-3, with TRBD2 identical over 10 junction bases. Specimen: PBMCs. The TCR comes from a woman aged 18-35 years in good health. The CDR3 protein: CASSQDPSGRATDTQYF. Read as DNA, the sequence is TGCGCCAGCAGCCAAGATCCAAGCGGGAGGGCCACAGATACGCAGTATTTT.